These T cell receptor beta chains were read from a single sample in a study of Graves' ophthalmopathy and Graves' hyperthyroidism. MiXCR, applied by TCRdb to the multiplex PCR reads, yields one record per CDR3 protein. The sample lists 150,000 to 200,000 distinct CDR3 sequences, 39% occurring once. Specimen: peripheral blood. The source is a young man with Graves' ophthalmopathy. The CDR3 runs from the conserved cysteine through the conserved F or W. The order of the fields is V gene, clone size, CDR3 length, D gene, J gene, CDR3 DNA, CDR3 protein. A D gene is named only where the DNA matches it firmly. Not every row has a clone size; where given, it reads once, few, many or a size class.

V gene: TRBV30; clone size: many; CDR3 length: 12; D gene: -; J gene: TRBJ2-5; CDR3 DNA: TGTGCCTGGAGTTTGGGGCAAGAGACCCAGTACTTC; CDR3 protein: CAWSLGQETQYF
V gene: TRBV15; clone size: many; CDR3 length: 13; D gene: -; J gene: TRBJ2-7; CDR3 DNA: TGTGCCACCAGCAGAGATCAGGGGGGTGAGCAGCACTTC; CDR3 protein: CATSRDQGGEQHF
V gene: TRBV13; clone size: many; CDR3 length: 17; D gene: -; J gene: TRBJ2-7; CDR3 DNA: TGTGCCAGCAGCCCAGGCAGGCGGGACCCAACCTCCTACGAGCAGTACTTC; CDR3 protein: CASSPGRRDPTSYEQYF
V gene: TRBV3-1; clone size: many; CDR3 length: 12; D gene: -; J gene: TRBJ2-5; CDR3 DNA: TGTGCCAGCAGCCAAGGTTGGGAGACCCAGTACTTC; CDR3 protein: CASSQGWETQYF
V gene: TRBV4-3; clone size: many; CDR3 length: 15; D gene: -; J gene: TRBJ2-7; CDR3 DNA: TGCGCCAGCAGCGCCGAAAGCGGGACATCCTACGAGCAGTACTTC; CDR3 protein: CASSAESGTSYEQYF
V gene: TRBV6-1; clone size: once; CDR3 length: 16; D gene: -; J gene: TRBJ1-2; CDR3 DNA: TGTGCCAGCACCGAACAGTACGACGCAGATAACTATGGCTACACCTTC; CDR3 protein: CASTEQYDADNYGYTF
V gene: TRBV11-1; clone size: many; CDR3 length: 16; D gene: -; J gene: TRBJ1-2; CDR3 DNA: TGTGCCAGCAGCCCCCCCGGCCGGGCAGGAAGTGATGGCTACACCTTC; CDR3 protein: CASSPPGRAGSDGYTF
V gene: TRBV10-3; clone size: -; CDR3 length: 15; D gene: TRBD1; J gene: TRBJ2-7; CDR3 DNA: TGTGCCATCAGTGAGTCTTGGGACAGGGGTTACGAGCAGTACTTC; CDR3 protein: CAISESWDRGYEQYF
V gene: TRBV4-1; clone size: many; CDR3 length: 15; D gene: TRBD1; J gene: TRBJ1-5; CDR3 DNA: TGCGCCAGCAGCGCACAGGGGGGTAGCAATCAGCCCCAGCATTTT; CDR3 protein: CASSAQGGSNQPQHF
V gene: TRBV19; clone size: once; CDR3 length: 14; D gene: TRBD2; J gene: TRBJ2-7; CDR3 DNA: TGTGCCAGTAGTATAGAGGGGGGGGCCTACGAGCAGTACTTC; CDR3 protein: CASSIEGGAYEQYF
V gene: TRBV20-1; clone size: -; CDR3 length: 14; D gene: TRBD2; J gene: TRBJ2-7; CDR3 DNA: TGCAGTGTCAGGACTAGCGGGAGATCCTACGAGCAGTACTTC; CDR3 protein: CSVRTSGRSYEQYF
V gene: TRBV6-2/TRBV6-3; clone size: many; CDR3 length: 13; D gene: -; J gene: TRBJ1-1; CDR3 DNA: TGTGCCAGCAGTTACGAGGGGGACACTGAAGCTTTCTTT; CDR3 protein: CASSYEGDTEAFF
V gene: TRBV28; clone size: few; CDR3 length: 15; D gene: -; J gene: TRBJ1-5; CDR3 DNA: TGTGCCAGCAGTTCTCAGGTCGGAGGCAATCAGCCCCAGCATTTT; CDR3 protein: CASSSQVGGNQPQHF
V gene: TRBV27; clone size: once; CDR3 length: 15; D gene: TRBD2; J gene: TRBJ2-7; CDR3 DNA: TGTGCCAGCCACAGGTCTAGCGGGAGCCCCTACGAGCAGTACTTC; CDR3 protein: CASHRSSGSPYEQYF
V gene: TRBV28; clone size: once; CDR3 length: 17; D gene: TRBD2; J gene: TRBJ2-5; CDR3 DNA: TGTGCCAGCAGAGACGCACTAGCGGGAGGGCTCCAAGAGACCCAGTACTTC; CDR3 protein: CASRDALAGGLQETQYF
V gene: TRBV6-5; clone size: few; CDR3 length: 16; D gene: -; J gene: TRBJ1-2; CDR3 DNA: TGTGCCAGCAGTTACTCCATAGAGCCTGGTAACTATGGCTACACCTTC; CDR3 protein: CASSYSIEPGNYGYTF
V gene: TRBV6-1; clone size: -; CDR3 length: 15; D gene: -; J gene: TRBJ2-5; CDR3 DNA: TGTGCCAGTGAGGAACGGGCGGGACAGCAAGAGACCCAGTACTTC; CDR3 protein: CASEERAGQQETQYF
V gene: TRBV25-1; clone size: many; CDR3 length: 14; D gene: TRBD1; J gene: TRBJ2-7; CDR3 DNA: TGTGCCAGCAGTAACTGGACAGGGAACGACGAGCAGTACTTC; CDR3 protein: CASSNWTGNDEQYF
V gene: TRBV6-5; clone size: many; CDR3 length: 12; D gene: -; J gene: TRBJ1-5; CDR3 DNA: TGTGCCAGCGCCCTCTCAAATCAGCCCCAGCATTTT; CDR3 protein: CASALSNQPQHF
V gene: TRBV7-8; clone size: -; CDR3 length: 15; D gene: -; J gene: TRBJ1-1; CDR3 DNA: TGTGCCAGCAGCTTATTAGGTCTCATGAACACTGAAGCTTTCTTT; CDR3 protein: CASSLLGLMNTEAFF
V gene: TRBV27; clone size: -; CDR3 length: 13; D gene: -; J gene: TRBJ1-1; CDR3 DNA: TGTGCCAGCAGTTCGCCATTGAACACTGAAGCTTTCTTT; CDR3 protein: CASSSPLNTEAFF
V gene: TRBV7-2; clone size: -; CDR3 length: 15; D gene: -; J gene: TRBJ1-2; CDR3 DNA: TGTGCCAGCAGCCCTTATAGGACCGATGGGGACGGCTACACCTTC; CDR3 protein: CASSPYRTDGDGYTF
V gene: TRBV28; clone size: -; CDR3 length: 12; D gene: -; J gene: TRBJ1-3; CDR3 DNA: TGTGCCAGCAGTTCCCTAGGAAACACCATATATTTT; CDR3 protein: CASSSLGNTIYF
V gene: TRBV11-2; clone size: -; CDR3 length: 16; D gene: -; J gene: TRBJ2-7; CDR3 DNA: TGTGCCAGCAGCTCCACCAAGGGCGCCGGGGTCTACGAGCAGTACTTC; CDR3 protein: CASSSTKGAGVYEQYF
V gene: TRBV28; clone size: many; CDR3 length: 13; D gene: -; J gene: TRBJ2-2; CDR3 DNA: TGTGCCAGCAGTTTGGGCTACACCGGGGAGCTGTTTTTT; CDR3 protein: CASSLGYTGELFF
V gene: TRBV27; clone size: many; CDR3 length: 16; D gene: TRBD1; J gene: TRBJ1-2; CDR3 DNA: TGTGCCAGCAGTTTAGCCGGGACAGGTTTCTCTTTTGGCTACACCTTC; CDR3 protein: CASSLAGTGFSFGYTF
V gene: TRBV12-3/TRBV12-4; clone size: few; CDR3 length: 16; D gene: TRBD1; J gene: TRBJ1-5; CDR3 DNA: TGTGCCAGCAGGGGCGGACAGGTGGAGGGGAATCAGCCCCAGCATTTT; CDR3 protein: CASRGGQVEGNQPQHF
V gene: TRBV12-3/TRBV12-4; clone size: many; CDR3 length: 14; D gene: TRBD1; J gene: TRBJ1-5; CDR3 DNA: TGTGCCAGCAGTTCCGGGACAGGGCATCAGCCCCAGCATTTT; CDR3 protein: CASSSGTGHQPQHF
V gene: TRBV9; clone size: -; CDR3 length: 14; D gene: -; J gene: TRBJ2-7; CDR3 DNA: TGTGCCAGCACTACAACACCATTTCCCTACGAGCAGTACTTC; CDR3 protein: CASTTTPFPYEQYF
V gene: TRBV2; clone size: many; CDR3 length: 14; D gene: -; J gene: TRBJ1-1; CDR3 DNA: TGTGCCAGCAGTGCGGAAAGGGGGAACACTGAAGCTTTCTTT; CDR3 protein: CASSAERGNTEAFF
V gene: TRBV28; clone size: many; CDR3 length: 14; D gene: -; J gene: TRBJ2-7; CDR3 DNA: TGTGCCAGCCGATACGGGGAGGTCGGCTACGAGCAGTACTTC; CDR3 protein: CASRYGEVGYEQYF
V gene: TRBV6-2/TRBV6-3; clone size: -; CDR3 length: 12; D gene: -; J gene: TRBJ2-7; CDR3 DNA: TGTGCCATCGAAGCGGAGGGCTACGAGCAGTACTTC; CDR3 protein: CAIEAEGYEQYF
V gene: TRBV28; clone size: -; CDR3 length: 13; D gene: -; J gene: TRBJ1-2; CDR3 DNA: TGTGCCAGCAGTTTAAAACAGGGCTCCGGCTACACCTTC; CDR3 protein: CASSLKQGSGYTF
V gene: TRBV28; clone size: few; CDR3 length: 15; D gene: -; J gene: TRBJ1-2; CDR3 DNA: TGTGCCAGCAGTCAACAGGCAGAAGCTAACTATGGCTACACCTTC; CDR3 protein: CASSQQAEANYGYTF
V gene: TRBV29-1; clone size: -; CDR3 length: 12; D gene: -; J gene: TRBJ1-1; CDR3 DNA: TGCAGCGTCTTCGCAGGAGACACTGAAGCTTTCTTT; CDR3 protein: CSVFAGDTEAFF
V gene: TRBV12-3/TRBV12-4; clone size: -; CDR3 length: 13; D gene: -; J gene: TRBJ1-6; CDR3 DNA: TGTGCCAGCAGTTTACAGGGAAATTCACCCCTCCACTTT; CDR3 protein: CASSLQGNSPLHF
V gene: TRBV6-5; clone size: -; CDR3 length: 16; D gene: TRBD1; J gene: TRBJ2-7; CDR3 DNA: TGTGCCAGCAGTTTCTTGAGTAGGACAGGGGGCGACGAGCAGTACTTC; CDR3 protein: CASSFLSRTGGDEQYF
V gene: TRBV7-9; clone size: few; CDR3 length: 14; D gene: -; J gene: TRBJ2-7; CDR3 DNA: TGTGCCAGCAGCTTACGCGACATGTCCTACGAGCAGTACTTC; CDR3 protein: CASSLRDMSYEQYF
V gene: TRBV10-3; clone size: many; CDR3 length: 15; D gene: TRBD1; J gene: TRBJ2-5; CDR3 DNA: TGTGCCATCAGTGAGTCTACAGGGGGCGACGAGACCCAGTACTTC; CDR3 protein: CAISESTGGDETQYF
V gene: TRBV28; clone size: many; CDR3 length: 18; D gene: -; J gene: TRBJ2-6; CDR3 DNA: TGTGCCAGCAGTTTGATAACAGGGCTCTACTCTGGGGCCAACGTCCTGACTTTC; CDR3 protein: CASSLITGLYSGANVLTF
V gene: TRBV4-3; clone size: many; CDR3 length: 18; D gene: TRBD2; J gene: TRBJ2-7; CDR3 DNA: TGCGCCAGCAGCCCCGGGACTAGCGGGAGCCTTAGCTCCTACGAGCAGTACTTC; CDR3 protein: CASSPGTSGSLSSYEQYF
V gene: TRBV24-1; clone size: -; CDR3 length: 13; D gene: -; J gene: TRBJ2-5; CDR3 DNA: TGTGCCACCAGCCAGGGATCGGAAGAGACCCAGTACTTC; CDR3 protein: CATSQGSEETQYF
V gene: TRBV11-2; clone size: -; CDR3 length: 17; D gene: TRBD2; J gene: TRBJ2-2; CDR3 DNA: TGTGCCAGCAGCTTAATGCCTAGCGGGGTGAACACCGGGGAGCTGTTTTTT; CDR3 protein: CASSLMPSGVNTGELFF
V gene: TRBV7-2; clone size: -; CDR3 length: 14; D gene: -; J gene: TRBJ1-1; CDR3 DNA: TGTGCCAGCAGCTCTACCAGGGGAGGCACTGAAGCTTTCTTT; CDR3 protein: CASSSTRGGTEAFF
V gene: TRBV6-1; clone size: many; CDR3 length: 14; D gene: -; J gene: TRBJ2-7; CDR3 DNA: TGTGCCAGCAGTGAATCTGGGGTAGGCTACGAGCAGTACTTC; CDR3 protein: CASSESGVGYEQYF
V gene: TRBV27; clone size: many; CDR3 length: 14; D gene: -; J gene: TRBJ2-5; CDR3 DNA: TGTGCCAGCAGCACCTACAGGGACCAAGAGACCCAGTACTTC; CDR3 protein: CASSTYRDQETQYF
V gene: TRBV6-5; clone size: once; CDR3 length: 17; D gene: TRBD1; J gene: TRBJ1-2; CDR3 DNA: TGTGCCAGCAGTTATGATCTCGACAGGGCGAGTCGGGACGGCTACACCTTC; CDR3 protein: CASSYDLDRASRDGYTF
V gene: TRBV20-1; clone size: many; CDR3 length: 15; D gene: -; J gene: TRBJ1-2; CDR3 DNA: TGCAGTGCTAGTCAGACAGGTCGAACTAACTATGGCTACACCTTC; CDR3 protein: CSASQTGRTNYGYTF
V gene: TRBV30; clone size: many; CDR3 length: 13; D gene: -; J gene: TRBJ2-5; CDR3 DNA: TGTGCCTGGAGTCGAGGGGGTAGAGAGACCCAGTACTTC; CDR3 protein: CAWSRGGRETQYF